This record concerns one T cell receptor (beta chain) sequence. Per the germline V gene, CDR1 is MDHEN and CDR2 is SYDVKM. CDR3 length: 15 residues. Between the trimmed V and J ends, which lost 1 base and 5 bases, there was a span of 13 bases. The data belong to a study of technical replicates of blood from several donors. Method: immunoSEQ multiplex PCR; TCRdb's copy keeps in-frame clones and lacks some. The sample carries tens of thousands of clones, 90% to 98% recorded once. This TCR came from a human donor in good health. Source material: T cells isolated from PBMCs. The chain recombines TRBV28 with TRBJ2-3; no clear D gene. CDR3 loop: CASSLFTGGGDTQYF. The CDR3 nucleotides are TGTGCCAGCAGTTTATTCACGGGTGGTGGAGATACGCAGTATTTT.